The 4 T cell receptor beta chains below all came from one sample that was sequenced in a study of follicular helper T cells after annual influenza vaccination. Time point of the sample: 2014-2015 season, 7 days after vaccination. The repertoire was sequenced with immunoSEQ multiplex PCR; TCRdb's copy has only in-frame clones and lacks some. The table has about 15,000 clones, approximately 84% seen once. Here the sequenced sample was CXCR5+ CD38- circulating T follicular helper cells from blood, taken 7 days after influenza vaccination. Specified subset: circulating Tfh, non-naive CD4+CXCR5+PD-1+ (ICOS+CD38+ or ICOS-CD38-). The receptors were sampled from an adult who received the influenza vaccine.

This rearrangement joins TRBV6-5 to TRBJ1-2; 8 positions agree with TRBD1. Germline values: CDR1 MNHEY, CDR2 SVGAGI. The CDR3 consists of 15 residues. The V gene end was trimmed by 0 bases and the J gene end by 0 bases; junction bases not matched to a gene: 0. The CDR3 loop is CASSYSQGANYGYTF. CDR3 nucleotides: TGTGCCAGCAGTTACTCACAGGGGGCTAACTATGGCTACACCTTC.

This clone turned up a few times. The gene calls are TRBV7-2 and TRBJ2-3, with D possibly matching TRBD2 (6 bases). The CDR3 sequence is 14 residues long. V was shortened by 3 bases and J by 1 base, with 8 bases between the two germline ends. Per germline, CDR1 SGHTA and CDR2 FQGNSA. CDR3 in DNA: TGTGCCAGCAGCTTGACGGGGGGCACAGATACGCAGTATTTT. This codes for CASSLTGGTDTQYF.

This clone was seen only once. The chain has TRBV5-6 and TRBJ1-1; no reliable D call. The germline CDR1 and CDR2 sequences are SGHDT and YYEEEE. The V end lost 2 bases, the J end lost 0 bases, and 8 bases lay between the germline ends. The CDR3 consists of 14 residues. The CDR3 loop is CASSFRRMNTEAFF. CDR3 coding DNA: TGTGCCAGCAGCTTCAGGAGGATGAACACTGAAGCTTTCTTT.

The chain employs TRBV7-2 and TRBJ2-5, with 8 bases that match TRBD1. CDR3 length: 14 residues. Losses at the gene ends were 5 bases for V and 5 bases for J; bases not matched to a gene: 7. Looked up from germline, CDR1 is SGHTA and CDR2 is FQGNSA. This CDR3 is CASSARTGRETQYF. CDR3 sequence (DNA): TGTGCCAGCAGCGCCCGGACAGGGAGGGAGACCCAGTACTTC.